This T cell receptor (beta chain) was recorded in a study of blood T cell repertoires in COVID-19. Profiled with immunoSEQ multiplex PCR; TCRdb holds only in-frame clones, not every one. Of under 150,000 clones listed, over 70% were seen once; the top ten hold approximately 4%. Germline values: CDR1 SGHDN, CDR2 FVKESK. Unmatched junction bases numbered 2, after V lost 4 bases and J lost 1 base. This CDR3 has 14 amino acids. The chain recombines TRBV14 with TRBJ2-3; 7 bases fit TRBD1. The sequencing input was PBMCs or T cells enriched from blood (not recorded which). The receptor comes from a man over 45 in a cohort exposed to, infected with or recovered from COVID-19 (not recorded which). DNA of the CDR3: TGTGCCAGCAGCCGGGACAGCCGCACAGATACGCAGTATTTT. This codes for CASSRDSRTDTQYF.